Below, one TCR beta chain is given with its context. Its antigen remains undetermined. No base quality information exists; no much larger clone differs at one position. A distance of 16 bases separates the germline ends of V and J, which lose 8 bases and 5 bases respectively. The CDR3 numbers 12 residues from cysteine through phenylalanine. Only the CDR3 DNA is retained, 36 bases long and in frame from the first base. The germline V gene (reference sequence) gives CDR1 as GTSNPN and CDR2 as SVGIG. The data derive from a study of T cell changes during pregnancy in multiple sclerosis (dated by TCRdb to about 2019). About the full investigation: Changes in the T cell repertoire over the course of pregnancy were examined in this study in women with multiple sclerosis.

Libraries were constructed by the immunoSEQ multiplex PCR assay. TCRdb provides this immuneACCESS table in a form limited to in-frame rearrangements. Some clones are lacking; in checked studies, under half of them reflect an unresolved V gene, and why the rest are absent is not known. This sample is represented by more than 55,000 clones; under 95% of them were singletons. The leading ten clones occupy around 1.3% of the sample. Specimen: peripheral blood, collected in the second trimester of pregnancy. This TCR was sampled from a female donor with multiple sclerosis, enrolled in a pregnancy study. The V and J segments used are TRBV30 and TRBJ2-7; the D region possibly corresponds to TRBD2 (5 bases align). The sequence in DNA is TGTGCCGGGAAGTGGCAGCGGAACGAGCAGTACTTC. Translated, it reads CAGKWQRNEQYF.